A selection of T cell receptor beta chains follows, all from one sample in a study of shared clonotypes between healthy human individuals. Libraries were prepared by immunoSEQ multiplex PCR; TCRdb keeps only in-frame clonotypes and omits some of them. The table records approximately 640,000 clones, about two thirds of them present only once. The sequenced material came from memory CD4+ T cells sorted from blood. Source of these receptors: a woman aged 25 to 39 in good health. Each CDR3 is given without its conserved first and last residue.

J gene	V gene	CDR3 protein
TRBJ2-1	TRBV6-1	ASSSRIGDEQF
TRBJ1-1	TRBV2	ASNKGWNTEAF
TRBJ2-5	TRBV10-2	ASSGPPLTGGEETQY
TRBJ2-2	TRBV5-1	ASGILAGGTGELF
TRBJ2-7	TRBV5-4	ASSRTSGRAHEQY
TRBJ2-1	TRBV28	ATSGRESSYNEQF
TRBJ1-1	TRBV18	ASSPRQENTEAF
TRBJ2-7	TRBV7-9	ASSRGTASDSYEQY
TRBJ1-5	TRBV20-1	SAKGNQPQH
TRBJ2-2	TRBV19	ASSIPTGGTELF
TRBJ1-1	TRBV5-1	ASSSGGTTEAF
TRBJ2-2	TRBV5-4	ASSWPFGNTGELF
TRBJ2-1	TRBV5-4	ASSFILAGAGEQF
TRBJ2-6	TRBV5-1	ASSWTSGSPGANVLT
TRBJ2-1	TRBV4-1	ASSHLTGGGNEQF
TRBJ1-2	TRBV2	ASSQTGESYGYT